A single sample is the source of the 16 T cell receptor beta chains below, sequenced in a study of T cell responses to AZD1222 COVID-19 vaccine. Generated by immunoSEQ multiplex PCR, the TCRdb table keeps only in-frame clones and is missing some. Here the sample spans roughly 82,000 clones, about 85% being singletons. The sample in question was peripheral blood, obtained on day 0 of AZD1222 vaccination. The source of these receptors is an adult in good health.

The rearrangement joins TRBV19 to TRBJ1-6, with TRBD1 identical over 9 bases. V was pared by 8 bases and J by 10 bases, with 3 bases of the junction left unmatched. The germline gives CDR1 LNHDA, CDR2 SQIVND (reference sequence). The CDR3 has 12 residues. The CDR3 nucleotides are TGTGCCAGTCGAGGACAGGGGTCACCCCTCCACTTT. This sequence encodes CASRGQGSPLHF.

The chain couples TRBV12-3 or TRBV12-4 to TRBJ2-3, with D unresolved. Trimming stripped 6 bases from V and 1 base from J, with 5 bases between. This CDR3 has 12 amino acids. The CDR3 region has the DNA TGTGCCAGCAGCGCCCGCACAGATACGCAGTATTTT. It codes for CASSARTDTQYF.

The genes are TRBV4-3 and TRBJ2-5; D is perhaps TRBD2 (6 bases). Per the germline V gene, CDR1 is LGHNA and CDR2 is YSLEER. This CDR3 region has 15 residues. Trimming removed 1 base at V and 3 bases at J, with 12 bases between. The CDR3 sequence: CASSQGVREEETQYF. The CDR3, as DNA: TGCGCCAGCAGCCAAGGGGTCAGGGAGGAAGAGACCCAGTACTTC.

The CDR3, as DNA: TGCGCCAGCAGCATAGCAGGGTACCAAGAGACCCAGTACTTC. The encoded protein is CASSIAGYQETQYF. The rearrangement uses TRBV5-1 and TRBJ2-5; possible D gene TRBD1, 5 bases. V was shortened by 4 bases and J by 0 bases, with 10 bases between the two germline ends. CDR1 is SGHRS and CDR2 is YFSETQ in the germline V gene. The CDR3 runs 14 residues.

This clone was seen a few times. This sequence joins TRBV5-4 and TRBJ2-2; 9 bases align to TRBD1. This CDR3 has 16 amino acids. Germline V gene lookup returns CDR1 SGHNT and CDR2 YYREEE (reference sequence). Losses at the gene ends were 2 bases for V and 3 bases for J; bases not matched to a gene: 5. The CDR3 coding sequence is TGTGCCAGCAGCTTACAGGGGGCGCGAGACACCGGGGAGCTGTTTTTT. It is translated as CASSLQGARDTGELFF.

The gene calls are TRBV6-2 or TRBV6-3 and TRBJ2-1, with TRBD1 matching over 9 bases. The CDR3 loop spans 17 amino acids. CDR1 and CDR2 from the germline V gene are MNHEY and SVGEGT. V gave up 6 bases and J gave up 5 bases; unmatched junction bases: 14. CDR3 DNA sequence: TGTGCCAGCAGCCGCCCGACCGGGACAGGGAGGCACAATGAGCAGTTCTTC. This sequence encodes CASSRPTGTGRHNEQFF.

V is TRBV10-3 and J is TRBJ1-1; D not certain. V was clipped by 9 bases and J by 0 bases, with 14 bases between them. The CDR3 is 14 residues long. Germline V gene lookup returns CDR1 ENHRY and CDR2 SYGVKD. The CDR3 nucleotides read TGTGCCATAGGACGAAGGGAAATGAACACTGAAGCTTTCTTT. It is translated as CAIGRREMNTEAFF.

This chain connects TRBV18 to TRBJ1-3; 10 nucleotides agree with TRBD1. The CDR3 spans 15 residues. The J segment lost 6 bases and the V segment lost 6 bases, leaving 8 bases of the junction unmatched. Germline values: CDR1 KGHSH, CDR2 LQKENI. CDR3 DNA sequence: TGTGCCAGCTCGCCCGGGACAGGGGAGCTAAACACCATATATTTT. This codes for CASSPGTGELNTIYF.

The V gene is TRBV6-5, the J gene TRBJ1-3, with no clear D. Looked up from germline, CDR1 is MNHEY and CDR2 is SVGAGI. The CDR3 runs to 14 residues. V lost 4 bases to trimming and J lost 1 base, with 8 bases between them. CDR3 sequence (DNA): TGTGCCAGCAGTTTTCGGGTATCTGGAAACACCATATATTTT. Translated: CASSFRVSGNTIYF.

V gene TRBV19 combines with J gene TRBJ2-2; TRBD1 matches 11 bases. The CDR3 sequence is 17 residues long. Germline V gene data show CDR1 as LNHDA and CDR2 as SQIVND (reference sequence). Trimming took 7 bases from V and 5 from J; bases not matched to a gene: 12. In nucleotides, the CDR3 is TGTGCCAGTAACAAACGCCCTGGGACAGGGGGGACCGGGGAGCTGTTTTTT. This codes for CASNKRPGTGGTGELFF.

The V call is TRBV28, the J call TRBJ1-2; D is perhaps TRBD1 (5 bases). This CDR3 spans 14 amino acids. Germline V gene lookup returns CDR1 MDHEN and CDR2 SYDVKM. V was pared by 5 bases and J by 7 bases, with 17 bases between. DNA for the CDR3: TGTGCCAGCAGTACGGGGGAGGGAGGAATTGGCTACACCTTC. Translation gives CASSTGEGGIGYTF.

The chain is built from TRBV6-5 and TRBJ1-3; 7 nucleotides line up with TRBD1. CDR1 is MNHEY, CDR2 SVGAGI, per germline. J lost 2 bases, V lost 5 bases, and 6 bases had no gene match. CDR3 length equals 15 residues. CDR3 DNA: TGTGCCAGCAGTCGACAGGGAGTGACTGGAAACACCATATATTTT. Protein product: CASSRQGVTGNTIYF.

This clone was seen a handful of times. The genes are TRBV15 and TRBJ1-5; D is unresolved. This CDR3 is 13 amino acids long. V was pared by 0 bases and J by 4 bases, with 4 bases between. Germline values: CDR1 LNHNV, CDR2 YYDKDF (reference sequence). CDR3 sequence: CATSRDVNQPQHF. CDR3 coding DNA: TGTGCCACCAGCAGAGATGTTAATCAGCCCCAGCATTTT.

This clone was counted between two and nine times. CDR3 nucleotide sequence: TGTGCCAGCAGCCTCCGAAACCAAGGATCCGGGGAGCTGTTTTTT. Protein: CASSLRNQGSGELFF. The rearrangement links TRBV7-9 to TRBJ2-2, with D unclear. Germline lookup yields CDR1 SEHNR and CDR2 FQNEAQ (reference sequence). V was shortened by 5 bases and J by 6 bases, with 16 bases between the two germline ends. The CDR3 length is 15 residues.

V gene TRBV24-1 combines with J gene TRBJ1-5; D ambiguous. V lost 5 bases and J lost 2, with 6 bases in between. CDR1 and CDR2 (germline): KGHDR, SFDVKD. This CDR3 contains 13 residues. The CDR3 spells CATSGEGNQPQHF. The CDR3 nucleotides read TGTGCCACCAGTGGGGAGGGCAATCAGCCCCAGCATTTT.

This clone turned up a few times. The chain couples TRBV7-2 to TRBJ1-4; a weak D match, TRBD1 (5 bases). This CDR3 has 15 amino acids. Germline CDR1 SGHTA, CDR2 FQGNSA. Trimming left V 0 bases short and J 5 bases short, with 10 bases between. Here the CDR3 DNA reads TGTGCCAGCAGCTTAGCGTCGGGGCTAAATGAAAAACTGTTTTTT. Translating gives CASSLASGLNEKLFF. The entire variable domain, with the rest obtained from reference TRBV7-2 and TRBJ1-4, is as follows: GAGVSQSPSNKVTEKGKDVELRCDPISGHTALYWYRQSLGQGLEFLIYFQGNSAPDKSGLPSDRFSAERTGGSVSTLTIQRTQQEDSAVYLCASSLASGLNEKLFFGSGTQLSVL.